The 6 T cell receptor beta chains reported below all come from one sample, sequenced in a study of T cell repertoires in cytomegalovirus infection. TCRdb analysed the reads with MiXCR anew, one entry per CDR3 protein. This table has about 300,000 distinct CDR3 sequences, around 25% appearing once. Sequenced material: PBMCs. These receptor sequences come from a human donor in good health (CMV status not recorded). Some clones in this sample may be carry-over from other donors' samples.

V is TRBV28 and J is TRBJ2-1; D is unclear. Germline V gene data show CDR1 as MDHEN and CDR2 as SYDVKM. V lost 4 bases to trimming and J lost 10 bases, with 11 bases between them. The CDR3 totals 12 residues. The CDR3 sequence: CASSSRLSEQFF. CDR3 nucleotides: TGTGCCAGCAGTTCCCGGTTATCGGAGCAGTTCTTC.

In this sample, this clonotype turned up a few times. V usage is TRBV19 and J usage is TRBJ1-1; 8 nucleotides line up with TRBD1. V trimming: 10 bases; J trimming: 1 base; junction bases outside the gene matches: 11. The CDR3 totals 15 residues. CDR1 is LNHDA and CDR2 is SQIVND in the germline V gene (reference sequence). This CDR3 reads CATIRTGSGNTEAFF. Here the CDR3 DNA reads TGTGCCACCATTCGGACAGGGTCGGGGAACACTGAAGCTTTCTTT.

This chain joins TRBV28 and TRBJ2-7; D is uncertain. The germline V gene has CDR1 MDHEN and CDR2 SYDVKM. Trimming shortened V by 3 bases and J by 9 bases, and 12 bases separated the two germline ends. This CDR3 has 12 residues. CDR3 in DNA: TGTGCCAGCAGTTTGGACGGTTTGGTGCAGTACTTC. Protein: CASSLDGLVQYF.

This rearrangement joins TRBV19 to TRBJ2-1; D is unresolved. CDR1 and CDR2 (germline): LNHDA, SQIVND (reference sequence). The CDR3 consists of 14 residues. The germline V and J ends were trimmed by 5 bases and 10 bases, with 18 bases remaining between them. In nucleotides, the CDR3 is TGTGCCAGTAGTCCCCAAAGAGAAAGCACCGAGCAGTTCTTC. Residues: CASSPQRESTEQFF.

J is TRBJ2-5 and V is TRBV7-2, with TRBD2 matching 7 bases. The trim removed 5 bases at V and 3 bases at J, leaving 9 bases unmatched. Germline V CDR1 and CDR2: SGHTA, FQGNSA. The CDR3 runs to 15 residues. The CDR3 protein is CASSGGGRGEETQYF. The CDR3 DNA follows: TGTGCCAGCAGCGGGGGGGGGAGGGGAGAAGAGACCCAGTACTTC.

The CDR3 is CSAQLGNLLSDTQYF. DNA of the CDR3: TGCAGCGCCCAACTGGGGAATCTATTGTCCGATACGCAGTATTTT. V gene TRBV29-1 combines with J gene TRBJ2-3; D is undetermined. Trimming stripped 7 bases from V and 6 bases from J, with 23 bases between. CDR1 is SQVTM, CDR2 ANQGSEA, per germline. The CDR3 loop spans 15 amino acids.